This TCR beta chain was captured in a study of blood T cells in healthy people across ages. Findings and caveats of the study: Versus aged donors, long-lived donors had higher diversity and more naive CD4+ cells.

Worth noting for this clonotype: The antigen is undetermined.

V lost 5 bases and J lost 6, with 21 bases in between. CDR1 and CDR2 (germline): KGHSH, LQKENI. The length of the CDR3 is 16 residues. Aged roughly 6 to 100, donors were systemically healthy Caucasians from Russia. A second PCR of roughly 7 to 11 cycles used a sample-barcoded 5' primer and a J-beta primer mix. A 12-random-nucleotide template-switch adaptor tagged each cDNA molecule. From the 5' RACE reads, TCRdb called clonotypes with MiXCR, one entry per CDR3 protein. The sample consists of around 900,000 distinct CDR3 sequences, roughly 51% of them appearing once. The chain is built from TRBV18 and TRBJ2-3, with D maybe TRBD2 (5 bases). The source is a woman in her sixties or seventies in good health. The sequenced sample was blood. The CDR3 sequence: CASSSVWAGSTDTQYF. The DNA for the CDR3 is TGTGCCAGCTCATCCGTTTGGGCGGGTTCAACGGATACGCAGTATTTT.